This T cell receptor beta chain is drawn from a study of cytomegalovirus exposure and HLA in healthy donors. Germline CDR1 and CDR2: SGHNT and YYREEE (reference sequence). This CDR3 has 14 amino acids. V shed 3 bases, J shed 0 bases, and the junction held 0 bases outside the gene matches. Primers for the PCR totalled 60 Vbeta and 13 Jbeta. Method: immunoSEQ multiplex PCR; TCRdb's copy keeps in-frame clones and lacks some. The sample shows about 160,000 clones, roughly 71% of them seen only once. Specimen: PBMCs. The chain is built from TRBV5-4 and TRBJ2-1; 7 bases are a match to TRBD1. This TCR came from a woman between 50 and 59 years old in good health and CMV-seropositive. The CDR3, as DNA: TGTGCCAGCAGCTGGGACAGCTCCTACAATGAGCAGTTCTTC. Translating gives CASSWDSSYNEQFF.